The 13 T cell receptor beta chains below all came from one sample that was sequenced in a study of fetal regulatory T cell absence and autoimmunity. Assay used: immunoSEQ multiplex PCR; TCRdb lists only in-frame clones, some missing. The table lists around 45,000 clones, 70% to 85% of them singletons. The sample comprised cord blood. Receptor source: a newborn boy with IPEX syndrome.

This rearrangement joins TRBV5-4 to TRBJ1-3; tentative D call: TRBD1 (6 bases). The CDR3 is made up of 15 amino acids. The V end lost 0 bases, the J end lost 0 bases, and 7 bases lay between the germline ends. Per germline, CDR1 SGHNT and CDR2 YYREEE (reference sequence). The CDR3, as DNA: TGTGCCAGCAGCTTGGAGGACAGCTCTGGAAACACCATATATTTT. This encodes CASSLEDSSGNTIYF.

The V and J genes are TRBV15 and TRBJ2-5; 13 bases match TRBD2. J was trimmed by 5 bases and V by 3 bases; bases with no gene match: 6. Germline CDR1 is LNHNV and CDR2 is YYDKDF (reference sequence). CDR3 length: 16 residues. The CDR3 protein is CATSSTSGGVGETQYF. DNA of the CDR3: TGTGCCACCAGCAGCACTAGCGGGGGGGTTGGGGAGACCCAGTACTTC.

The rearrangement uses TRBV4-1 and TRBJ1-2, with D uncertain. Germline CDR1 reads MGHRA; CDR2 reads YSYEKL. Trimming stripped 1 base from V and 0 bases from J, with 9 bases between. The CDR3 contains 15 residues. The CDR3 DNA is TGCGCCAGCAGCCAAGGCCCAGCTCCTAACTATGGCTACACCTTC. It encodes CASSQGPAPNYGYTF.

The chain has TRBV27 and TRBJ2-7; D perhaps matches TRBD1 (5 bases). The CDR3 runs to 13 residues. Germline assignment: CDR1 MNHEY and CDR2 SMNVEV (reference sequence). V was shortened by 5 bases and J by 4 bases, with 12 bases between the two germline ends. CDR3 residues: CASSPSQVYEQYF. CDR3 nucleotide sequence: TGTGCCAGCAGTCCATCACAGGTGTACGAGCAGTACTTC.

The V gene is TRBV12-5, the J gene TRBJ2-3, with 11 bases that match TRBD2. Germline CDR1 is LGHNT and CDR2 is FRNRAP. J gave up 6 bases and V 3 bases, and 20 bases lay outside the gene matches. The CDR3 is 20 residues long. The chain's CDR3 is CASGFKGFSFSSGGLDTQYF. In DNA form, the CDR3 reads TGTGCTAGTGGTTTTAAGGGCTTTTCCTTTTCTAGCGGGGGGTTGGATACGCAGTATTTT.

The CDR3 bases are TGTGCCAGCGCCAAGGGAGTACGTCAGCCCCAGCATTTT. Amino acid sequence: CASAKGVRQPQHF. This chain links TRBV2 with TRBJ1-5; no definite D call. Per the germline V gene, CDR1 is SNHLY and CDR2 is FYNNEI. The CDR3 is made up of 13 amino acids. V shed 8 bases and J shed 6 bases, with 14 bases lying between them.

The chain joins TRBV7-8 to TRBJ2-7; possible D gene TRBD1, 5 bases. CDR3 size: 14 residues. Germline lookup yields CDR1 SGHVS and CDR2 FQNEAQ. Trimming pared 3 bases from V and 5 bases from J, leaving 14 bases between. The CDR3 coding sequence is TGTGCCAGCAGCTTTAGGGCAGGGCGGCACGAGCAGTACTTC. Protein sequence: CASSFRAGRHEQYF.

The J gene is TRBJ1-5, the V gene TRBV9; D is uncertain. The V gene lost 3 bases and the J gene lost 0 bases, with 7 bases spanning the gap. The CDR3 is made up of 14 amino acids. Per germline, CDR1 SGDLS and CDR2 YYNGEE. This chain's CDR3 is CASSEWNSNQPQHF. The CDR3 nucleotides read TGTGCCAGCAGCGAGTGGAATAGCAATCAGCCCCAGCATTTT.

The V and J genes are TRBV30 and TRBJ2-3; D might be TRBD2 (5 bases). V lost 2 bases, J lost 3 bases, and 12 bases lay in between. Germline CDR1 and CDR2: GTSNPN and SVGIG (reference sequence). The CDR3 contains 14 residues. This CDR3 reads CAWSSGSGTDTQYF. In nucleotides, the CDR3 is TGTGCCTGGAGTTCGGGGAGTGGAACAGATACGCAGTATTTT.

The chain recombines TRBV4-2 with TRBJ2-2, with 8 nucleotides matching TRBD2. V lost 0 bases to trimming and J lost 4 bases; unmatched junction nucleotides: 10. The CDR3 is 18 amino acids. CDR1 is LGHNA and CDR2 is YNFKEQ in the germline V gene. The CDR3 coding sequence is TGTGCCAGCAGCCAAGATGGGGTACTAGCGGCCTTCACCGGGGAGCTGTTTTTT. This gives the protein CASSQDGVLAAFTGELFF.

The rearrangement joins TRBV11-2 to TRBJ2-5, with 12 bases lining up with TRBD2. The V segment lost 2 bases and the J segment 4 bases; nucleotides outside the gene matches: 2. Germline V gives CDR1 SGHAT, CDR2 FQNNGV. The CDR3 runs to 15 residues. The CDR3 DNA is TGTGCCAGCAGCTTACTAGCGGGGGGGCCAGAGACCCAGTACTTC. Amino acids: CASSLLAGGPETQYF.

This chain links TRBV9 with TRBJ2-3, with TRBD2 matching over 8 bases. Germline-derived CDR1 and CDR2 are SGDLS and YYNGEE. The CDR3 spans 16 residues. The J segment lost 2 bases and the V segment lost 0 bases, leaving 5 bases of the junction unmatched. The CDR3 loop reads CASSVGRGGNTDTQYF. DNA for the CDR3: TGTGCCAGCAGCGTAGGTCGCGGGGGGAACACAGATACGCAGTATTTT.

V is TRBV27 and J is TRBJ2-7, with TRBD1 as a possible D gene (5 bases). Trimming removed 4 bases from V and 7 bases from J, with 11 bases in between. There are 12 residues in the CDR3. The germline CDR1 and CDR2 sequences are MNHEY and SMNVEV (reference sequence). CDR3 nucleotides: TGTGCCAGCAGTTCCAGGGTGGGGGAGCAGTACTTC. Translated: CASSSRVGEQYF.